Each of the 23 T cell receptor beta chains below was sequenced from the same sample in a study of T-cell reconstitution after alpha-beta-depleted transplantation in children. Researchers prepared the TCRbeta library using unique molecular identifiers, the study reports. MiXCR was run by TCRdb on the PCR reads, yielding one entry per CDR3 protein. The table includes more than 200,000 distinct CDR3 sequences, over 9.5% detected once. This specimen consisted of PBMCs from the stem cell graft donor, obtained from the stem cell graft. These receptors were collected from a human donor who donated a stem cell graft to a child with SCID.

On this clonotype: A read error may be the cause here, since a much bigger clone is one base away. This CDR3 is missing its conserved last phenylalanine or tryptophan, likely due to a read error. This sequence joins TRBV7-8 and TRBJ2-6; unclear D gene. CDR1 and CDR2 from the germline V gene are SGHVS and FQNEAQ. The ends were cut back, 7 bases at V and 0 bases at J, with 19 bases in the middle. CDR3 length: 18 amino acids. The CDR3 protein is CASTRGVGISSGANVLTS. CDR3 sequence (DNA): TGTGCCAGCACCCGTGGAGTTGGTATTAGCTCTGGGGCCAACGTCCTGACTTCC.

This clonotype was seen repeatedly, ten times or more. This chain joins TRBV12-3 or TRBV12-4 and TRBJ2-6; D is uncertain. The CDR3 loop spans 14 amino acids. With 3 bases removed from V and 4 bases from J, the gap between germline ends came to 7 bases. The CDR3 loop is CASSFSPGANVLTF. In DNA form, the CDR3 reads TGTGCCAGCAGTTTTTCCCCCGGGGCCAACGTCCTGACTTTC.

This clonotype has at least ten counts. The rearrangement joins TRBV5-1 to TRBJ2-2; D call uncertain. CDR1 is SGHRS, CDR2 YFSETQ, per germline. The CDR3 is made up of 16 amino acids. Trimming removed 0 bases from V and 4 bases from J, with 13 bases in between. The CDR3 here is CASSLAVGFRTGELFF. The CDR3 DNA reads TGCGCCAGCAGCTTGGCGGTCGGGTTTCGCACCGGGGAGCTGTTTTTT.

This clonotype was seen ten or more times. The chain employs TRBV20-1 and TRBJ2-7; 10 nucleotides align to TRBD1. J lost 3 bases, V lost 5 bases, and 7 bases had no gene match. This CDR3 comprises 14 residues. The germline V gene encodes CDR1 DFQATT and CDR2 SNEGSKA (reference sequence). Here the CDR3 DNA reads TGCAGTGCTCACGGACAGGGGGACTTCTACGAGCAGTACTTC. Translated, it gives CSAHGQGDFYEQYF.

This clonotype has a count of ten or more. The V and J genes are TRBV12-3 or TRBV12-4 and TRBJ2-1; D is possibly TRBD2 (5 bases). The V end was cut by 7 bases, the J end by 0 bases, with 13 bases between. CDR3 length equals 15 residues. CDR3 amino acids: CASTDIASSYNEQFF. CDR3 nucleotides: TGTGCCAGCACCGATATAGCGAGCTCCTACAATGAGCAGTTCTTC.

The chain joins TRBV12-3 or TRBV12-4 to TRBJ1-1, with 7 bases identical to TRBD1. The CDR3 length is 12 residues. V shed 5 bases, J shed 10 bases, and the junction held 7 bases outside the gene matches. DNA for the CDR3: TGTGCCAGCAGTCTCGTCCGGGACAGAGCTTTCTTT. Protein sequence: CASSLVRDRAFF.

About this clonotype: A much larger clone differs by one base, so this may be a read error. J is TRBJ1-5 and V is TRBV20-1; 8 nucleotides match TRBD1. Germline lookup yields CDR1 DFQATT and CDR2 SNEGSKA (reference sequence). This CDR3 spans 15 amino acids. Losses at the gene ends were 0 bases for V and 2 bases for J; bases not matched to a gene: 3. This chain's CDR3 is CSARDRQGRNQPQHF. The CDR3 region has the DNA TGCAGTGCTAGAGATCGACAGGGGCGCAATCAGCCCCAGCATTTT.

This clonotype was seen ten or more times. This chain connects TRBV5-6 to TRBJ2-2; TRBD1 might be the D (6 bases). Per germline, CDR1 SGHDT and CDR2 YYEEEE. The CDR3 has 16 amino acids. Trimming removed 0 bases at V and 4 bases at J, with 13 bases between. Here the CDR3 reads CASSLDVRGFTGELFF. The DNA for the CDR3 is TGTGCCAGCAGCTTGGATGTCAGGGGCTTCACCGGGGAGCTGTTTTTT.

At least ten counts were recorded for this clonotype. DNA of the CDR3: TGTGCCAGCGGGCCTTTGGGACAGGGGAGAGCCGATGAAGCTTTCTTT. Translation: CASGPLGQGRADEAFF. The gene calls are TRBV5-5 and TRBJ1-1; 10 bases map to TRBD1. The CDR3 runs 16 residues. Trimming removed 7 bases from V and 7 bases from J; junction bases left unmatched: 16. The germline CDR1 and CDR2 sequences are SGHKS and YYEKEE (reference sequence).

This clonotype was observed at least ten times. This chain uses TRBV5-1 with TRBJ1-2; D might be TRBD1 (6 bases). The CDR3 spans 14 residues. CDR1 is SGHRS and CDR2 is YFSETQ in the germline V gene. V lost 4 bases and J lost 7, with 17 bases in between. The CDR3 sequence: CASSPVGQTLGYTF. CDR3 coding DNA: TGCGCCAGCAGCCCCGTCGGACAGACACTTGGCTACACCTTC.

This sequence joins TRBV5-1 and TRBJ2-7, with 10 bases identical to TRBD1. The CDR3 consists of 17 residues. After removal of 0 bases from V and 4 bases from J, the junction contained 10 bases not matched to a gene. CDR1 is SGHRS and CDR2 is YFSETQ in the germline V gene. The CDR3 is CASSLGYSRTGGYEQYF. The CDR3 DNA is TGCGCCAGCAGCTTGGGATATTCGAGGACAGGGGGGTACGAGCAGTACTTC. Combining the CDR3 with reference TRBV5-1 and TRBJ2-7 gives the whole variable domain KAGVTQTPRYLIKTRGQQVTLSCSPISGHRSVSWYQQTPGQGLQFLFEYFSETQRNKGNFPGRFSGRQFSNSRSEMNVSTLELGDSALYLCASSLGYSRTGGYEQYFGPGTRLTVT.

This clonotype was recorded at least ten times. The chain couples TRBV6-5 to TRBJ2-5; D remains ambiguous. This CDR3 comprises 13 residues. V lost 4 bases and J 3 bases, leaving 9 bases between the germline ends. Germline CDR1 and CDR2: MNHEY and SVGAGI. The CDR3 protein is CASSFLGEETQYF. The CDR3 DNA follows: TGTGCCAGCAGTTTTCTAGGTGAAGAGACCCAGTACTTC.

This clonotype has a count of ten or more. The genes are TRBV6-5 and TRBJ1-3; maybe TRBD1 (5 bases). CDR1 is MNHEY, CDR2 SVGAGI, per germline. Trimming pared 2 bases from V and 0 bases from J, leaving 17 bases between. CDR3 length equals 18 residues. Written as DNA, the CDR3 is TGTGCCAGCAGTTACGCCGGGACCCTATCTTCCTCTGGAAACACCATATATTTT. Amino acid sequence: CASSYAGTLSSSGNTIYF.

The rearrangement uses TRBV19 and TRBJ1-1; D ambiguous. This CDR3 spans 15 amino acids. Germline CDR1 reads LNHDA; CDR2 reads SQIVND (reference sequence). Trimming cost V 5 bases and J 0 bases, with 13 bases left between them. This CDR3 is CASSAYKEVNTEAFF. The CDR3 DNA reads TGTGCCAGTAGTGCATACAAGGAGGTGAACACTGAAGCTTTCTTT. The full variable domain, completed using reference TRBV19 and TRBJ1-1, is DGGITQSPKYLFRKEGQNVTLSCEQNLNHDAMYWYRQDPGQGLRLIYYSQIVNDFQKGDIAEGYSVSREKKESFPLTVTSAQKNPTAFYLCASSAYKEVNTEAFFGQGTRLTVV.

At least ten counts were recorded for this clonotype. The V call is TRBV11-2, the J call TRBJ2-7; TRBD1 is a possible D gene (6 bases). The CDR3 loop spans 17 amino acids. The V end lost 3 bases, the J end lost 0 bases, and 18 bases lay between the germline ends. CDR1 is SGHAT, CDR2 FQNNGV, per germline. CDR3 DNA: TGTGCCAGCAGCTTGGACAATGCGAGGGGGTACTCCTACGAGCAGTACTTC. It is translated as CASSLDNARGYSYEQYF.

This clonotype has a count of ten or more. The rearrangement joins TRBV5-1 to TRBJ1-4; a possible D gene is TRBD1 (5 bases). This CDR3 spans 14 amino acids. V shed 4 bases and J shed 6 bases, with 13 bases lying between them. In germline, CDR1 is SGHRS, CDR2 YFSETQ. The DNA for the CDR3 is TGCGCCAGCAGCCTAGGGGCCGGCTATGAAAAACTGTTTTTT. Protein sequence: CASSLGAGYEKLFF.

DNA of the CDR3: TGTGCCAGCAGCATGACTAGCGGGGCATCCTACGAGCAGTACTTC. It translates to CASSMTSGASYEQYF. The chain employs TRBV5-5 and TRBJ2-7, with 11 nucleotides matching TRBD2. Germline assignment: CDR1 SGHKS and CDR2 YYEKEE (reference sequence). V shed 4 bases, J shed 1 base, and the junction held 4 bases outside the gene matches. The CDR3 contains 15 residues.

This clonotype has ten or more counts. The gene calls are TRBV5-1 and TRBJ2-2, with D tentatively TRBD2 (5 bases). CDR3 size: 14 residues. V lost 6 bases to trimming and J lost 3 bases, with 12 bases between them. Germline CDR1 reads SGHRS; CDR2 reads YFSETQ. For the CDR3, the DNA is TGCGCCAGCACCCTGTGGCGGGACACCGGGGAGCTGTTTTTT. This gives the protein CASTLWRDTGELFF.

This clonotype showed up many times. The chain joins TRBV10-3 to TRBJ2-1; TRBD1 matches at 9 bases. V lost 2 bases and J lost 6; bases outside the gene matches: 2. CDR1 ENHRY and CDR2 SYGVKD come from the germline V gene. This CDR3 comprises 14 residues. The DNA of the CDR3 is TGTGCCATCAGTGAGACAGGGGGCTTCAATGAGCAGTTCTTC. It translates to CAISETGGFNEQFF.

Many counts were recorded for this clonotype. This sequence joins TRBV9 and TRBJ2-1; unclear D gene. CDR1 SGDLS and CDR2 YYNGEE come from the germline V gene. Trimming removed 3 bases from V and 0 bases from J, with 10 bases in between. This CDR3 has 15 amino acids. CDR3 loop: CASSDAPYSYNEQFF. The CDR3 coding sequence is TGTGCCAGCAGCGATGCACCCTACTCCTACAATGAGCAGTTCTTC.

This clonotype came up many times. The chain couples TRBV7-2 to TRBJ2-1; 13 bases align to TRBD2. The germline gives CDR1 SGHTA, CDR2 FQGNSA. This CDR3 is 16 amino acids long. Trimming took 2 bases from V and 3 from J; bases not matched to a gene: 1. DNA of the CDR3: TGTGCCAGCAGCTTAACTAGCGGGGGGGTCTACAATGAGCAGTTCTTC. Its translation is CASSLTSGGVYNEQFF.

This clonotype was detected many times. This chain links TRBV4-3 with TRBJ1-4, with 7 bases lining up with TRBD1. In germline, CDR1 is LGHNA, CDR2 YSLEER. Trimming at V came to 4 bases and at J to 0 bases, leaving 2 bases not matched to a gene. The length of the CDR3 is 15 residues. CDR3 DNA sequence: TGCGCCAGCAGCCGAGGGACAGCAACTAATGAAAAACTGTTTTTT. It is translated as CASSRGTATNEKLFF.

In this sample, this clonotype turned up a few times. The V and J genes are TRBV27 and TRBJ2-7; no clear D. CDR1 is MNHEY and CDR2 is SMNVEV in the germline V gene (reference sequence). The CDR3 is 14 amino acids. The germline V and J ends were trimmed by 4 bases and 6 bases, with 16 bases remaining between them. The CDR3 bases are TGTGCCAGCAGTTCCGACGGTCGAACCGTCGAGCAGTACTTC. This translates into CASSSDGRTVEQYF.